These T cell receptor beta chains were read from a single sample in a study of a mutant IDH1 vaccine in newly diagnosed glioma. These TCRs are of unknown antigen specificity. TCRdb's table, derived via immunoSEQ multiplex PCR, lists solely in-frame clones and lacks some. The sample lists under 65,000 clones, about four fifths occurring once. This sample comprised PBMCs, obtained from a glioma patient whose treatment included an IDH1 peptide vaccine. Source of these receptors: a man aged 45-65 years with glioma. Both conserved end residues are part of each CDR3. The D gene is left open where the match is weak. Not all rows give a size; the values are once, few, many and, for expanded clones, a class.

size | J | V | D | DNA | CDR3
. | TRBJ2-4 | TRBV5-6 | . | TGTGCCAGCAGCGAGGACTTGGCCAACATTCAGTACTTC | CASSEDLANIQYF
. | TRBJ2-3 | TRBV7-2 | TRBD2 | TGTGCCAGCAGCTTAGTTGCGGGAGAGGCAGATACGCAGTATTTT | CASSLVAGEADTQYF
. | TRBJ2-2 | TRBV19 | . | TGTGCCAGTACGTCGCTCCCAGCCGGGGAGCTGTTTTTT | CASTSLPAGELFF
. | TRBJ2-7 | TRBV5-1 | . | TGCGCCAGCAGCATCAGGGCCTACGAGCAGTACTTC | CASSIRAYEQYF
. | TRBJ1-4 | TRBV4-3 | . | TGCGCCAGCAGCCTCTTTTTGATGGGAACTAATGAAAAACTGTTTTTT | CASSLFLMGTNEKLFF
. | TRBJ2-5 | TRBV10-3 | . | TGTGCCATCAGGAAAGCAGGGGAAGAGACCCAGTACTTC | CAIRKAGEETQYF
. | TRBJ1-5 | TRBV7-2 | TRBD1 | TGTGCCAGCAGCTTTGGGGGACAGGGGATCCAGCCCCAGCATTTT | CASSFGGQGIQPQHF
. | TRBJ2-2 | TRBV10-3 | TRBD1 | TGTGCCACGGGACAGGGAGGAAACACCGGGGAGCTGTTTTTT | CATGQGGNTGELFF
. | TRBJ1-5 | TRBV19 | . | TGTGCCAGTAGTATCCCCGGGGGCTTAAATCAGCCCCAGCATTTT | CASSIPGGLNQPQHF
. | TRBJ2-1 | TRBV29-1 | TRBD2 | TGCAGCGGGATAACTAGCGGGATCATTAGTGAGCAGTTCTTC | CSGITSGIISEQFF
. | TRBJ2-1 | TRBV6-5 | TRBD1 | TGTGCCAGCAGTTACACGGGACAGTCCTACAATGAGCAGTTCTTC | CASSYTGQSYNEQFF
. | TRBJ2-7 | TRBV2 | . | TGTGCCAGTGGAGGATATCAGATCTACGAGCAGTACTTC | CASGGYQIYEQYF
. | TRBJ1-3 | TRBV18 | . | TGTGCCAGCTCACCAAGCGCCCAGGGGTATGGAAACACCATATATTTT | CASSPSAQGYGNTIYF
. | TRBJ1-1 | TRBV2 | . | TGTGCCAGCAGTGTTGAGAAAACCAACACTGAAGCTTTCTTT | CASSVEKTNTEAFF
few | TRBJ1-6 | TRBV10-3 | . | TGTGCCATCAGTGAAGTGGGGCAGGGATATAATTCACCCCTCCACTTT | CAISEVGQGYNSPLHF
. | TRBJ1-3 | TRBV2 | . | TGTGCCAGCAGCGGGGGCTCTGGAAACACCATATATTTT | CASSGGSGNTIYF
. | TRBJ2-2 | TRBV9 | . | TGTGCCAGCAGCGCCGAGTCTAGTACGTACACCGGGGAGCTGTTTTTT | CASSAESSTYTGELFF
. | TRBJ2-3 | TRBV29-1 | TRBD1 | TGCAGCGTTTACCTCCTTGGGGACAGTAACACAGATACGCAGTATTTT | CSVYLLGDSNTDTQYF
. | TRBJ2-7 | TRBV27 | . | TGTGCCAGCAGTCCACAGGTAAACTACGAGCAGTACTTC | CASSPQVNYEQYF
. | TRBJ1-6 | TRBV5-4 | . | TGTGCCAGCAGCTTGGAGGTGTCGTATAATTCACCCCTCCACTTT | CASSLEVSYNSPLHF
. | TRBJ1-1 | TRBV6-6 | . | TGTGCCAGCAAAGTGACCACTGAAGCTTTCTTT | CASKVTTEAFF
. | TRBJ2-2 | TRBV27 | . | TGTGCCAGCAGTCAGCACCGGACGGGGAACACCGGGGAGCTGTTTTTT | CASSQHRTGNTGELFF
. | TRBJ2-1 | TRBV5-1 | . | TGCGCCAGCAGCTTGGGCGGAGGGCTGTACAATGAGCAGTTCTTC | CASSLGGGLYNEQFF
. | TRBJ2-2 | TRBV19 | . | TGTGCCAGTAGTATGCGGGACATAAGCACCGGGGAGCTGTTTTTT | CASSMRDISTGELFF
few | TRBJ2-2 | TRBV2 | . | TGTGCCAGCAAAGGGCAGCCCGAGCTGTTTTTT | CASKGQPELFF
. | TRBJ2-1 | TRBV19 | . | TGTGCCAGTAGCAACTGGACTGCGACCGGGGAGCAGTTCTTC | CASSNWTATGEQFF
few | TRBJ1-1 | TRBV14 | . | TGTGCCAGCAGCCCGGCGAACACTGAAGCTTTCTTT | CASSPANTEAFF